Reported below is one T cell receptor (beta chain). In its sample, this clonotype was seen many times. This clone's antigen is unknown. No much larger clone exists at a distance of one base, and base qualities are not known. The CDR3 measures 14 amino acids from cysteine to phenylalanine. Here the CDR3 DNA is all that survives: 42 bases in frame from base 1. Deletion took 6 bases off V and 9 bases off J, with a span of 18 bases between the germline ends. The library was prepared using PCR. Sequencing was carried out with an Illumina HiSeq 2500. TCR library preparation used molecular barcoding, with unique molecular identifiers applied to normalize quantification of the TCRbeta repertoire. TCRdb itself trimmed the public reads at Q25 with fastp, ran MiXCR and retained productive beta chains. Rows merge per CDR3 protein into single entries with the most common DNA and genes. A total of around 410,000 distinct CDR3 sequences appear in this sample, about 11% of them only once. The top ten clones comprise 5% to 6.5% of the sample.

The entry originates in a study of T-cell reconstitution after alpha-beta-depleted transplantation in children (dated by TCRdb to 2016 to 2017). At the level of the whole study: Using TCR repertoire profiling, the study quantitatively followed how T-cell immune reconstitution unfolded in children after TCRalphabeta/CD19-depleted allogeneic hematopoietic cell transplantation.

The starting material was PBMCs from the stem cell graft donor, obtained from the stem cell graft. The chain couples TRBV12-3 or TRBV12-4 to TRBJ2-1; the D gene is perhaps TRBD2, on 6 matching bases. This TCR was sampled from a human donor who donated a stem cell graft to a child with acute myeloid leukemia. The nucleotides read TGTGCCAGCAGCACCCGGGACTTCTGGAGTGAGCAGTTCTTC. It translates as CASSTRDFWSEQFF.